The clone carrying this T cell receptor (beta chain) has at least ten counts. Its antigen is unknown. Losses at the gene ends were 5 bases for V and 1 base for J; bases not matched to a gene: 7. The CDR3 sequence is 16 residues long. CDR1 is MDHEN and CDR2 is SYDVKM in the germline V gene. A library of TCRbeta sequences, prepared with unique molecular identifiers, was generated. Via MiXCR, TCRdb re-called the PCR reads, giving one row per CDR3 protein. The sample holds 700,000 to 850,000 distinct CDR3 sequences, under 20% seen once. The entry originates in a study of T-cell reconstitution after alpha-beta-depleted transplantation in children. Overall study findings and caveats: About two months after transplant, alpha-beta T cells reportedly came from several hundred expanded graft clones.

V usage is TRBV28 and J usage is TRBJ2-7, with 11 bases matching TRBD2. Here the sequenced sample was PBMCs, mostly from graft donor cells, taken 360 days after TCRalphabeta/CD19-depleted stem cell transplant. This receptor was taken from a male patient aged 10-17 years who had a stem cell transplant for acute lymphoblastic leukemia, so the T cells may come from the graft donor. This CDR3 reads CASSTTTSGASYEQYF. The CDR3 nucleotides read TGTGCCAGCAGTACCACGACTAGCGGGGCGTCCTACGAGCAGTACTTC.